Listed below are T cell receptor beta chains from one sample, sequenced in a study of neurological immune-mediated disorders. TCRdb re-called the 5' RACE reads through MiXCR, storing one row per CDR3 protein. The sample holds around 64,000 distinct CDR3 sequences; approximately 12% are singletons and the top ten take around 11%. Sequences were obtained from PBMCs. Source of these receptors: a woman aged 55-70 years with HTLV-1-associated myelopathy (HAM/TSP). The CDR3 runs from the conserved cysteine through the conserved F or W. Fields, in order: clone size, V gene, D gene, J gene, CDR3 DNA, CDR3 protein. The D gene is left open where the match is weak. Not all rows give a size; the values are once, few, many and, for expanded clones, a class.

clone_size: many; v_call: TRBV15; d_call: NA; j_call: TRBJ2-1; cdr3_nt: TGTGCCACCAGCAGAGACCGGACTAACCCCTACAATGAGCAGTTCTTC; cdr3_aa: CATSRDRTNPYNEQFF
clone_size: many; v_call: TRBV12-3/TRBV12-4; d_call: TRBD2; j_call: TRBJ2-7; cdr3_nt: TGTGCCAGCAGTCCCGATTTAGGACTAGCGGGTGGCGAGCAGTACTTC; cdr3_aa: CASSPDLGLAGGEQYF
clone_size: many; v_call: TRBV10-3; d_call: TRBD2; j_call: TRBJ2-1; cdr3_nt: TGTGCCATCAGGACTAGCGGGATCTACAATGAGCAGTTCTTC; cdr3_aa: CAIRTSGIYNEQFF
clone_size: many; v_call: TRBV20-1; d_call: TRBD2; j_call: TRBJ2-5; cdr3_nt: TGCAGTGCTAGAGCCCCTAGCGGGGGTCCCCCCGGGACCCAGTACTTC; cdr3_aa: CSARAPSGGPPGTQYF
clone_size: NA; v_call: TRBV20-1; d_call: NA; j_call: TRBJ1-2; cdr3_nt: TGCAGTGCTAGGGGAGCGGAGGTATATGGCTACACCTTC; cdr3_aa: CSARGAEVYGYTF
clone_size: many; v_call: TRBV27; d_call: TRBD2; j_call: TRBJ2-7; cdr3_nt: TGTGCCAGCAGTTCCAGGACTAGCGGCACCTACGAGCAGTACTTC; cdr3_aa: CASSSRTSGTYEQYF
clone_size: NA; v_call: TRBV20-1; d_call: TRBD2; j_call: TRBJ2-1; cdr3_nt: TGCAGTGCTAGACGAGCGGGAGTTGACAATGAGCAGTTCTTC; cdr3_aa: CSARRAGVDNEQFF
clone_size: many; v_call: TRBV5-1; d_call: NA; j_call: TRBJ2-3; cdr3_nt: TGCGCCAGCAGCTTGGGACAGATACGCACAGATACGCAGTATTTT; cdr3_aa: CASSLGQIRTDTQYF
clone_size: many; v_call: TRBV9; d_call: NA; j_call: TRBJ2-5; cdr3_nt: TGTGCCAGCAGCGTAGGTTCTGGCGATGGCAAGACCCAGTACTTC; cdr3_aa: CASSVGSGDGKTQYF
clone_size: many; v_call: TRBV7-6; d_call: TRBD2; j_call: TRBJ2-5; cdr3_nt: TGTGCCAGCAGCTTAGGGTTTGCGGGAGTGGAAGAGACCCAGTACTTC; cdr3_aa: CASSLGFAGVEETQYF
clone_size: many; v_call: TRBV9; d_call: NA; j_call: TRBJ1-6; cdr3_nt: TGTGCCAGCAGCGTATCCCCAGGGTTTAATTCACCCCTCCACTTT; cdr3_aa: CASSVSPGFNSPLHF
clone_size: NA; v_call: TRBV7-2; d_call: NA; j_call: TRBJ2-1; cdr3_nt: TGTGCCAGCAGCCCCACGACTACGATCTCCTACAATGAGCAGTTCTTC; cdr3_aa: CASSPTTTISYNEQFF
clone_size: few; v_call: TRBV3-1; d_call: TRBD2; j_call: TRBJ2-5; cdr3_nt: TGTGCCAGCAGCCAAGAATCAGAGCGGGGCAAAGAGACCCAGTACTTC; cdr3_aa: CASSQESERGKETQYF
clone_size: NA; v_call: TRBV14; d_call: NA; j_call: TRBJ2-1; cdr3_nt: TGTGCCAGCAGCCAAAGCAGGTTTTCGGATGAGCAGTTCTTC; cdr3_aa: CASSQSRFSDEQFF
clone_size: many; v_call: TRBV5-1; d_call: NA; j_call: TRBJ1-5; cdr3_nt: TGCGCCAGCAGCTTGGAGGGAATAAGCAATCAGCCCCAGCATTTT; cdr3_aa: CASSLEGISNQPQHF
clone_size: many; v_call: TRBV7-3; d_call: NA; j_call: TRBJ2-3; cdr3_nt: TGTGCCAGCAGCTTAAGTGGTCAGACAGATACGCAGTATTTT; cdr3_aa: CASSLSGQTDTQYF
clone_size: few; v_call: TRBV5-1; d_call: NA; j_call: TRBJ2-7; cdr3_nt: TGCGCCAGCAGCTTGGAGGAGGGCGAGCAGTACTTC; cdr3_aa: CASSLEEGEQYF
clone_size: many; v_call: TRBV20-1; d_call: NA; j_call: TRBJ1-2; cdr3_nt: TGCAGTGCTAGAAAGGCAGAGCTTGGATATGGCTACACCTTC; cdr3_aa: CSARKAELGYGYTF
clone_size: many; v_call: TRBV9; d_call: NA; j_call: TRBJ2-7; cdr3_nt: TGTGCCAGCAGCGTAGGAGGAGCCGGTTCCTACGAGCAGTACTTC; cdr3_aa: CASSVGGAGSYEQYF
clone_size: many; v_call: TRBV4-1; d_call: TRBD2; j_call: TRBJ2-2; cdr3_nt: TGCGCCAGCAGCCAAGTCGTTCGGGCTAGCGGGAAGGACGGGGAGCTGTTTTTT; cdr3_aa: CASSQVVRASGKDGELFF
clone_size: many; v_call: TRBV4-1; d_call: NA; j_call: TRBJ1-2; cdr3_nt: TGCGCCAGCAGCCAAGATGGGACACTTAACTATGGCTACACCTTC; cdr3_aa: CASSQDGTLNYGYTF
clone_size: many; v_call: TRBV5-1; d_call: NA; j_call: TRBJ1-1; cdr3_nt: TGCGCCAGCAGCTTGGTCGGGGGGGTGGACACTGAAGCTTTCTTT; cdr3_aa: CASSLVGGVDTEAFF
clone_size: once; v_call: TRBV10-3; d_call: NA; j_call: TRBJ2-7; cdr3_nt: TGTGCCATCAGTTCCCGCGGACAAGGATACGGGCAGTACTTC; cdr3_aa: CAISSRGQGYGQYF
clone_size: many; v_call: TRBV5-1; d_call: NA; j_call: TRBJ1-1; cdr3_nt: TGCGCCAGCAGCTTGTTTGGACAGCAGAACACTGAAGCTTTCTTT; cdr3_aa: CASSLFGQQNTEAFF
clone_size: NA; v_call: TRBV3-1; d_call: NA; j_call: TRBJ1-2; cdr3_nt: TGTGCCAGCAGCCAACATTCCCTACACAATAACTATGGCTACACCTTC; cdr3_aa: CASSQHSLHNNYGYTF
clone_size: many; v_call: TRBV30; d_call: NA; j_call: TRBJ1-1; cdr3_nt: TGTGCCTGGGATAGTAGGTCCACTGAAGCTTTCTTT; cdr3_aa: CAWDSRSTEAFF
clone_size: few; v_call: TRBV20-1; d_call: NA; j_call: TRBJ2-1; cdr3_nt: TGCAGTGCTAGAGATAAGGTGGGGGGCGAGCAGTTCTTC; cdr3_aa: CSARDKVGGEQFF
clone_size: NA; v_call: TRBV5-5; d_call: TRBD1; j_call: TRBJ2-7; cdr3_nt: TGTGCCAGCAGCTTCGGGACAGGGGCGGGCGAGCAGTACTTC; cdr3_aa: CASSFGTGAGEQYF
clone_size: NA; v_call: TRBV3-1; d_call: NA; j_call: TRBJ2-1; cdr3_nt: TGTGCCAGCAGCTACTACCACATCCAGCAGTTCTTC; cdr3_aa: CASSYYHIQQFF
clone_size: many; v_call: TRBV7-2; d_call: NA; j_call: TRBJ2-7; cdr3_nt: TGTGCCAGCAGCCCCTGGCGGCAGGGTTACGAGCAGTACTTC; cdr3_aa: CASSPWRQGYEQYF
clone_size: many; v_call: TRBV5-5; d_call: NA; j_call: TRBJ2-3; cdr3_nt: TGTGCCAGCAGCTTGTCTGTGGGAAGCACAGATACGCAGTATTTT; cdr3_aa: CASSLSVGSTDTQYF
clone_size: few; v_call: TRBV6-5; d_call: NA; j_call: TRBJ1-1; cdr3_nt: TGTGCCAGCAGTTCCCGGGACACAACTGAAGCTTTCTTT; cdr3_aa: CASSSRDTTEAFF
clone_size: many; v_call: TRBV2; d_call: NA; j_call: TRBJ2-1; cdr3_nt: TGTGCCAGCAGACAGGGTGAGCAGTTCTTC; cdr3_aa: CASRQGEQFF
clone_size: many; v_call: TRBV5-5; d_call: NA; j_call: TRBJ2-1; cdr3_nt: TGTGCCAGCAGCCCCCCCGACAGGAGCTACAATGAGCAGTTCTTC; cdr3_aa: CASSPPDRSYNEQFF
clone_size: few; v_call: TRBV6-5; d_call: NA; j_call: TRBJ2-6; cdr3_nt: TGTGCCAGCAGTTACTCGAGAGTCCACTCTGGGGCCAACGTCCTGACTTTC; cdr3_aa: CASSYSRVHSGANVLTF
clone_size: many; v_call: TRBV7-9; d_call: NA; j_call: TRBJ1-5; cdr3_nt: TGTGCCAGCAGCTTCGACGGCAATCAGCCCCAGCATTTT; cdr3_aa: CASSFDGNQPQHF
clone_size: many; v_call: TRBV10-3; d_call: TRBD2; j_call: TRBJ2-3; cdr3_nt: TGTGCCATCAGTGACCGCGGACTAGCGCCTTATGTTACGCAGTATTTT; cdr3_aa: CAISDRGLAPYVTQYF
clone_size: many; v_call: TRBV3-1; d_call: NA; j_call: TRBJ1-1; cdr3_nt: TGTGCCAGCAGCCAAGAACGGAACACTGAAGCTTTCTTT; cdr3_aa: CASSQERNTEAFF
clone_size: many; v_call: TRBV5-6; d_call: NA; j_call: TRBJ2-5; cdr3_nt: TGTGCCAGCAGCCTGGGTGGGCTAGGGCAAGAGACCCAGTACTTC; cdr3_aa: CASSLGGLGQETQYF
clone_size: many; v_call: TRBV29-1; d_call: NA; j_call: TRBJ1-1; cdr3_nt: TGCATCGTCAGGAGGAGCGACACTGAAGCTTTCTTT; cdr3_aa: CIVRRSDTEAFF